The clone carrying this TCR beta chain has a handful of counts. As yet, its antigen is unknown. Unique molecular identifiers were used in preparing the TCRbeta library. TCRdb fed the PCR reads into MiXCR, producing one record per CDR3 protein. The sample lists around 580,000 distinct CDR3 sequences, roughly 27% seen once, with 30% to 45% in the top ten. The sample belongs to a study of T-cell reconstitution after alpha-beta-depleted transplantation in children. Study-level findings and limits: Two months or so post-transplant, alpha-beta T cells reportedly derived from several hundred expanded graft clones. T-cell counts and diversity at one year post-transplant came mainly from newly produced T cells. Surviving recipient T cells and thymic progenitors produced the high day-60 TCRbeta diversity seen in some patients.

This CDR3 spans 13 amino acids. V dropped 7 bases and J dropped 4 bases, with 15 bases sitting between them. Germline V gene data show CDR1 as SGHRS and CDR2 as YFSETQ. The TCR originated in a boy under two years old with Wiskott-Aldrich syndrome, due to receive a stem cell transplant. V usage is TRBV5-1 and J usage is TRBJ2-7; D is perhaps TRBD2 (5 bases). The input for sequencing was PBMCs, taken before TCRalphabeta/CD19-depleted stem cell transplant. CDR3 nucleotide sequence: TGCGCCAGCGGCCGGGATCCATCTTACGAGCAGTACTTC. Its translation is CASGRDPSYEQYF.